Listed below are T cell receptor beta chains from one sample, sequenced in a study of T cells in tuberculosis. TCRdb's copy holds only in-frame clones and misses some; the assay was immunoSEQ multiplex PCR. The sample records some 47,000 clones, 90% to 95% being singletons. The source material was PBMCs. These receptor sequences come from a donor between 10 and 35 years old with latent tuberculosis or without tuberculosis infection. Both conserved end residues are part of each CDR3.

CDR3: CASKRAERPQHF; V: TRBV6-5
CDR3: CASTGELMGHGLGSPLHF; V: TRBV25-1
CDR3: CASSFQSNQPQHF; V: TRBV7-8
CDR3: CASSPDRNYGYTF; V: TRBV7-8
CDR3: CASAQDRGIHEAFF; V: TRBV6-1
CDR3: CASSDQKRGAGNTIYF; V: TRBV25-1
CDR3: CASSQARTEPSPLHF; V: TRBV4-2
CDR3: CATRRDRGPMTIYF; V: TRBV6-6
CDR3: CASSFGVSRTDTQYF; V: TRBV19
CDR3: CASKTRGNQPQHF; V: TRBV19
CDR3: CASSLGHNEQFF; V: TRBV28
CDR3: CASSFDRGQETQYF; V: TRBV7-2
CDR3: CASSLGQNYGYTF; V: TRBV27
CDR3: CASSQVDFIPGQGYEQYF; V: TRBV4-1
CDR3: CASSGGPSGEVTGELFF; V: TRBV9
CDR3: CASSLGGGAGNQPQHF; V: TRBV5-6
CDR3: CASSLTSGGADTQYF; V: TRBV6-1
CDR3: CASSADSGTEAFF; V: TRBV6-1
CDR3: CSLERGNEQFF; V: TRBV20-1
CDR3: CASSLTDRGVYEQYF; V: TRBV6-5
CDR3: CASSLLLAGETGELFF; V: TRBV5-1
CDR3: CASSLETGTHEQYF; V: TRBV7-2
CDR3: CASGTGLNYEQYF; V: TRBV6-1
CDR3: CASSQHAGLADSYEQYF; V: TRBV4-1
CDR3: CASSLPGGTEAFF; V: TRBV4-1
CDR3: CATSRDRPSGYNEQFF; V: TRBV15
CDR3: CASRPKIAGDMWEQYF; V: TRBV4-1
CDR3: CASSSHPNTEAFF; V: TRBV2
CDR3: CASSYQGDRTEAFF; V: TRBV6-5
CDR3: CASSPGQKNTEAFF; V: TRBV13
CDR3: CASSAQHRGEETQYF; V: TRBV2
CDR3: CASTTGDGSYEQYF; V: TRBV19
CDR3: CASSLGQGDFYEQYF; V: TRBV7-9
CDR3: CASSEKITGYF; V: TRBV2
CDR3: CASSLSILGTGGLNTEAFF; V: TRBV27
CDR3: CASSYFRGNQPQHF; V: TRBV6-5
CDR3: CASSSGTSETQYF; V: TRBV7-9
CDR3: CASSLGPQPMNTEAFF; V: TRBV11-2
CDR3: CASRTGGAETEAFF; V: TRBV28
CDR3: CSVVQGLDQPQHF; V: TRBV29-1
CDR3: CASSSDRGDTQYF; V: TRBV5-1
CDR3: CASSYSGGPDYGYTF; V: TRBV6-5
CDR3: CASSQGGWGLAGGIGEQYF; V: TRBV4-1
CDR3: CASSHTGEGTEAFF; V: TRBV5-1
CDR3: CASSSRLAGEASSYNEQFF; V: TRBV19
CDR3: CASSFGDTQYF; V: TRBV5-1
CDR3: CASSQLAGVYNEQFF; V: TRBV14
CDR3: CAWSDGTSAQPQHF; V: TRBV30
CDR3: CASSQGMRSGNEKLFF; V: TRBV4-1
CDR3: CASTKTSLNYGYTF; V: TRBV19
CDR3: CASVWTANTEAFF; V: TRBV2
CDR3: CATSFRRTEAFF; V: TRBV19
CDR3: CASSEVGGGVGGGYTF; V: TRBV2
CDR3: CAISAGQGYHGYTF; V: TRBV10-3
CDR3: CAWQARGGGYTF; V: TRBV30
CDR3: CATSPGDYGYTF; V: TRBV15
CDR3: CASSSLAATGELFF; V: TRBV5-6
CDR3: CAISVGTGTYNEQFF; V: TRBV10-3
CDR3: CASSSSQINYGYTF; V: TRBV18